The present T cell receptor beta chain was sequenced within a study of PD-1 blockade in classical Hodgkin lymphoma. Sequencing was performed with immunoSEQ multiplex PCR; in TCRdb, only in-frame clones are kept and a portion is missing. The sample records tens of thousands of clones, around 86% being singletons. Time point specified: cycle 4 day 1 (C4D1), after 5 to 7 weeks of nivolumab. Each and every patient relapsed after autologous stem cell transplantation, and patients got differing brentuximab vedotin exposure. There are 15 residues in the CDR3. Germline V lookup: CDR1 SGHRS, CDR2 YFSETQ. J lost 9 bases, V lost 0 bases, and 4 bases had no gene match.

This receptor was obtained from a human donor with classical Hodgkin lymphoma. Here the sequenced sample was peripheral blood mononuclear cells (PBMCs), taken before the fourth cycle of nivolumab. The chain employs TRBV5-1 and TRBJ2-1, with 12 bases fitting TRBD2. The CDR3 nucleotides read TGCGCCAGCAGCTTGGTCCTAGCGGGAGGGACTGAGCAGTTCTTC. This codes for CASSLVLAGGTEQFF. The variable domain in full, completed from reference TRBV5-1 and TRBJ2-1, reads KAGVTQTPRYLIKTRGQQVTLSCSPISGHRSVSWYQQTPGQGLQFLFEYFSETQRNKGNFPGRFSGRQFSNSRSEMNVSTLELGDSALYLCASSLVLAGGTEQFFGPGTRLTVL.